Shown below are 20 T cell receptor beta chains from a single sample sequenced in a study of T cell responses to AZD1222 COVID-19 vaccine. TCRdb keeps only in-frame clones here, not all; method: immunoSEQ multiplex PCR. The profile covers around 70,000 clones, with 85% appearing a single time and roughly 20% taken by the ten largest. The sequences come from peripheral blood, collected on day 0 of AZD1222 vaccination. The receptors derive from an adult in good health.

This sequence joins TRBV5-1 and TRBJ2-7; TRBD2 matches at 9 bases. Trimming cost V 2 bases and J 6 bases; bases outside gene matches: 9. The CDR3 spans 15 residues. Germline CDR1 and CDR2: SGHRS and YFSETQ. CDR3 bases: TGCGCCAGCAGCTTCCTCCAGCGGGAGGCTGGCGAGCAGTACTTC. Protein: CASSFLQREAGEQYF.

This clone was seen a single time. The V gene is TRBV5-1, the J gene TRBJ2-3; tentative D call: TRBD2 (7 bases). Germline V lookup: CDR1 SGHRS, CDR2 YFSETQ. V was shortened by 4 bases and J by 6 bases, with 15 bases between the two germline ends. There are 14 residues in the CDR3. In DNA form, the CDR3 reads TGCGCCAGCAGCCCCGGACTAGGGGGGGATACGCAGTATTTT. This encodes CASSPGLGGDTQYF.

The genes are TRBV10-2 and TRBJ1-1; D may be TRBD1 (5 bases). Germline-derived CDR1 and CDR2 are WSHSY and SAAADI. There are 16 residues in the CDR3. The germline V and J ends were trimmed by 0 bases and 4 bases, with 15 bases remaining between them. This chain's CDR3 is CASSESLGARGTEAFF. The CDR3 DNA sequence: TGCGCCAGCAGTGAGTCGTTAGGGGCACGGGGCACTGAAGCTTTCTTT.

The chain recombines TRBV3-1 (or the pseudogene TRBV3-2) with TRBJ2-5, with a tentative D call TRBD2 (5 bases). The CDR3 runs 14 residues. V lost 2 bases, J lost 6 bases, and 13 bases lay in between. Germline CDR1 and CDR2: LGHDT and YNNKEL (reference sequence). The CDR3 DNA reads TGTGCCAGCAGCCAAAGGTCTAGCTTAAAGACCCAGTACTTC. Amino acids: CASSQRSSLKTQYF.

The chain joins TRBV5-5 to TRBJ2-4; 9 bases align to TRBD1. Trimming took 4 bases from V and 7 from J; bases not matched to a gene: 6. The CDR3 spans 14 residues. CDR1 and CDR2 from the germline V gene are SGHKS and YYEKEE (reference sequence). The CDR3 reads CASSPTQGANIQYF. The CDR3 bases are TGTGCCAGCAGCCCAACACAGGGGGCGAACATTCAGTACTTC. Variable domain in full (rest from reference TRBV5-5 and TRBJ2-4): DAGVTQSPTHLIKTRGQQVTLRCSPISGHKSVSWYQQVLGQGPQFIFQYYEKEERGRGNFPDRFSARQFPNYSSELNVNALLLGDSALYLCASSPTQGANIQYFGAGTRLSVL.

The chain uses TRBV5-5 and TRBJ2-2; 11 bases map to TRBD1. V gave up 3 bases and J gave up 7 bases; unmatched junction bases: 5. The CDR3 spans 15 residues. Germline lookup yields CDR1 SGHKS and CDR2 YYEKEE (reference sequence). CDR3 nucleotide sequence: TGTGCCAGCAGCTGGACAGGGGGCGCGAACGGGGAGCTGTTTTTT. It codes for CASSWTGGANGELFF.

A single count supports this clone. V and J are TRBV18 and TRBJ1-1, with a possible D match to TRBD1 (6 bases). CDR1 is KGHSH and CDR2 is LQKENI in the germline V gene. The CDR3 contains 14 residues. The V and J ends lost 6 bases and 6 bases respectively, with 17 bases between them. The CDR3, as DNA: TGTGCCAGCTCCCCTAGCCAGGGGTCCCCTGAAGCTTTCTTT. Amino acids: CASSPSQGSPEAFF.

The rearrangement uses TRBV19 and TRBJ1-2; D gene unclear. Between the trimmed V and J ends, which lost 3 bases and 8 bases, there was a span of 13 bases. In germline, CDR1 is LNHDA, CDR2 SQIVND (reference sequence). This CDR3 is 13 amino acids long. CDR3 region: CASSIATSGGYTF. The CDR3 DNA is TGTGCCAGTAGTATTGCCACTAGCGGGGGCTACACCTTC.

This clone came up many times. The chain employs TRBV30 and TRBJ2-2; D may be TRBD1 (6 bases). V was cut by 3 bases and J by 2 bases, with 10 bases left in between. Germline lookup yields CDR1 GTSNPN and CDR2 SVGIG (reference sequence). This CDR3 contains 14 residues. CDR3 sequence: CAWRRDINTGELFF. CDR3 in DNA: TGTGCCTGGAGGAGGGACATAAACACCGGGGAGCTGTTTTTT.

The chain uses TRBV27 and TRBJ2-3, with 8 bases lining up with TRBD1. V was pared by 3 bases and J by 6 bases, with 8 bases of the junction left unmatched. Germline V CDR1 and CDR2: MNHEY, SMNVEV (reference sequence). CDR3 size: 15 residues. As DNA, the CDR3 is TGTGCCAGCAGTTTCCAGGGGGCTAGGGCGGATACGCAGTATTTT. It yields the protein CASSFQGARADTQYF.

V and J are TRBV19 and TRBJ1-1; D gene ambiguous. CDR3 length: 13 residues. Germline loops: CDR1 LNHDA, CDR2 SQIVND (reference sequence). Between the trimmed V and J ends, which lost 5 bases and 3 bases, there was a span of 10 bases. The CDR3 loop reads CASSVDWDTEAFF. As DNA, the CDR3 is TGTGCCAGTAGTGTGGATTGGGACACTGAAGCTTTCTTT.

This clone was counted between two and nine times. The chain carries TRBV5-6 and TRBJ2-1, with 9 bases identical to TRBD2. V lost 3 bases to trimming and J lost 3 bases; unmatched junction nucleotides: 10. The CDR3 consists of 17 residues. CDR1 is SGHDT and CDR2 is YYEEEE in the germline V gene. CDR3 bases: TGTGCCAGCAGCTCGATCTTTAGCGGGGGCGTCTACAATGAGCAGTTCTTC. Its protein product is CASSSIFSGGVYNEQFF.

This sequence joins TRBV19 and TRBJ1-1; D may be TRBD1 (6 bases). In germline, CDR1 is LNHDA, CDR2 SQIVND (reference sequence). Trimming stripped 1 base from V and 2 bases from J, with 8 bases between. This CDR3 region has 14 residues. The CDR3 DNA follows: TGTGCCAGTAGTATAGTGGGGGGCAACACTGAAGCTTTCTTT. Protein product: CASSIVGGNTEAFF. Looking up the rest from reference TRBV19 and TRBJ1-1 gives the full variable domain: DGGITQSPKYLFRKEGQNVTLSCEQNLNHDAMYWYRQDPGQGLRLIYYSQIVNDFQKGDIAEGYSVSREKKESFPLTVTSAQKNPTAFYLCASSIVGGNTEAFFGQGTRLTVV.

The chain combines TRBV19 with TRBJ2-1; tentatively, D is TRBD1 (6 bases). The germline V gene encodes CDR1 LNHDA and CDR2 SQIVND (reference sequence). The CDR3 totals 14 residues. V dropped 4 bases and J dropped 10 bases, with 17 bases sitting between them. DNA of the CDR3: TGTGCCAGTAGTAGGTCAGGGGCCCCAGGGGAGCAGTTCTTC. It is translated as CASSRSGAPGEQFF.

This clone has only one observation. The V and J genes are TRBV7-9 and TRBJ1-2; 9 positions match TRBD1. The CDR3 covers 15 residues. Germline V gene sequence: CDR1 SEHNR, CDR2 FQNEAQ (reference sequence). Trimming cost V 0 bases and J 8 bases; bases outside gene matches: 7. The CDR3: CASSLAVDRGVGYTF. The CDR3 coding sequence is TGTGCCAGCAGCTTAGCGGTTGACAGGGGGGTAGGCTACACCTTC.

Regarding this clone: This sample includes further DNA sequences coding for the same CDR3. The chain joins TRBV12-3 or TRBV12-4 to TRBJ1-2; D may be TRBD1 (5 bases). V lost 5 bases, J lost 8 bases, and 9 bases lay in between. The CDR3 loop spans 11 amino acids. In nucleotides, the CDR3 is TGTGCCAGCAGTCGCGGACACGGCTACACCTTC. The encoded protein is CASSRGHGYTF.

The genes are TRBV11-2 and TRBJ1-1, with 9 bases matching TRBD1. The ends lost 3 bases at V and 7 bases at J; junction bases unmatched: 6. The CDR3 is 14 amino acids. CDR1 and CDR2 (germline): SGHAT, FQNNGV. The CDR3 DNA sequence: TGTGCCAGCAGCTTCCTTCCGGGACAGGGTGAAGCTTTCTTT. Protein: CASSFLPGQGEAFF.

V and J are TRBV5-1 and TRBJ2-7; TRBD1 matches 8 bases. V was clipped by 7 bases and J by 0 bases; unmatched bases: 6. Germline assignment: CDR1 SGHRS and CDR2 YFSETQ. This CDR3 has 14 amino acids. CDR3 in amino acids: CASSWTGTSYEQYF. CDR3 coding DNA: TGCGCCAGCTCGTGGACAGGGACCTCCTACGAGCAGTACTTC.

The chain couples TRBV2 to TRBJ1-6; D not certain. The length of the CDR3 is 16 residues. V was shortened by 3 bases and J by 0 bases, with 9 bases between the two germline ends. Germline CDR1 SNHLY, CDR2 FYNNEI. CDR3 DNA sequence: TGTGCCAGCAGTGAGGTACAAAGCTCCTATAATTCACCCCTCCACTTT. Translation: CASSEVQSSYNSPLHF.

The CDR3 spells CATSDRDADTQYF. CDR3 DNA: TGTGCCACCTCAGACAGGGACGCAGATACGCAGTATTTT. This chain uses TRBV6-4 with TRBJ2-3, with 7 bases lining up with TRBD1. The CDR3 covers 13 residues. CDR1 is MRHNA, CDR2 SNTAGT, per germline. The V segment lost 10 bases and the J segment 4 bases; nucleotides outside the gene matches: 8.